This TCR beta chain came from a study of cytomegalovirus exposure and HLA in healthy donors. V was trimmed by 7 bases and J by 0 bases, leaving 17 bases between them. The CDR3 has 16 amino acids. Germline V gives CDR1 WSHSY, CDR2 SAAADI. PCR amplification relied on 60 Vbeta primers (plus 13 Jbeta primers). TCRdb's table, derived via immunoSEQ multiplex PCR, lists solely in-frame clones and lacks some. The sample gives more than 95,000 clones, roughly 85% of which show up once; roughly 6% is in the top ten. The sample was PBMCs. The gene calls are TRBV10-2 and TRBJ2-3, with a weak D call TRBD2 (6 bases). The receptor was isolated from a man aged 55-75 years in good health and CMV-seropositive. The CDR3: CASTEERAGSTDTQYF. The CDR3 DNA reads TGCGCCAGCACCGAAGAGCGGGCCGGAAGCACAGATACGCAGTATTTT.